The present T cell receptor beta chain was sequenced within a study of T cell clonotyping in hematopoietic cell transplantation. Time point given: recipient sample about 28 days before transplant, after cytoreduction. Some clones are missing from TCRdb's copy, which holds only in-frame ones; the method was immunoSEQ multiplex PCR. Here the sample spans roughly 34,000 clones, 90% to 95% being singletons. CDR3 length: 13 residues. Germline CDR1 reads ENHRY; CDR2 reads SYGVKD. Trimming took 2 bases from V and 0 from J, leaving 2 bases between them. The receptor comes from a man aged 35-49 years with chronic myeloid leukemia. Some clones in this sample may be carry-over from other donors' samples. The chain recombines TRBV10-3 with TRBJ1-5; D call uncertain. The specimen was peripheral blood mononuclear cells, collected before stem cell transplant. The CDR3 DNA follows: TGTGCCATCAGTGAGGGTAGCAATCAGCCCCAGCATTTT. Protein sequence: CAISEGSNQPQHF.